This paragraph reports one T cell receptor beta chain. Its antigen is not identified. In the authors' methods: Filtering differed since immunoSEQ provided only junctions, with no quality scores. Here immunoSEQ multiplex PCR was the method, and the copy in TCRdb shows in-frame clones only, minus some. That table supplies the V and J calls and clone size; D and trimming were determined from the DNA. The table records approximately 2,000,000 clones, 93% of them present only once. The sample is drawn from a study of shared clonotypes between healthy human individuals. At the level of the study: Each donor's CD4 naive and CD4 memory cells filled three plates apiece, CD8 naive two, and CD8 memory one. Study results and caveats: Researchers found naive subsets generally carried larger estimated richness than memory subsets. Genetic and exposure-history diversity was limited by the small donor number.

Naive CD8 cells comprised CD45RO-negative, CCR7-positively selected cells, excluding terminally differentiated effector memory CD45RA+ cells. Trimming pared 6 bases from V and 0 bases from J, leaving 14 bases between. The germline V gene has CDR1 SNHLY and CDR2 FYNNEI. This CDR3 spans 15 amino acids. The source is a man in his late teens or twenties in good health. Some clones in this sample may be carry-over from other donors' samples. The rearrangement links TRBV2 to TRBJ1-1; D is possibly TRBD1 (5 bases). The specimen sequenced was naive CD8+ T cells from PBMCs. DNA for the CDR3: TGTGCCAGCAGCGCTGACAGCACATTGAACACTGAAGCTTTCTTT. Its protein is CASSADSTLNTEAFF.